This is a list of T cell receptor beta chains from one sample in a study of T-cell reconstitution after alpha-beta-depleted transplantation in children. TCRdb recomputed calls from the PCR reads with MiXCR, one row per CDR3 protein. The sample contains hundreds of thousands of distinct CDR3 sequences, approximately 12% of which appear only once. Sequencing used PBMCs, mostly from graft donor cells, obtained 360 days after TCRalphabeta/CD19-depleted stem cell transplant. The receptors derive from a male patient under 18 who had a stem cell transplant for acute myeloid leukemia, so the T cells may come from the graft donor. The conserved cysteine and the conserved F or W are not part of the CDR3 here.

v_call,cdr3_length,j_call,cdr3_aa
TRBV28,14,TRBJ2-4,ASSCRDKIAKNIQY
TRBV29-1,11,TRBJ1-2,SVAGPANYGYT
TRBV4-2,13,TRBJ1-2,ASSQEEVYNYGYT
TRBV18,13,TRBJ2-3,ASSPPAGRGDTQY
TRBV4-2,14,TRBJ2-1,ASSQVEGAAYNEQF
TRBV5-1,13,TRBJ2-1,ASSLRREIINEQF
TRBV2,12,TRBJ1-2,AILDRALLYGYT
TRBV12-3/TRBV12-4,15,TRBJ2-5,TSSLITSGSWEETQY
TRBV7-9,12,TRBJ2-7,ASSLVAPSDEQY
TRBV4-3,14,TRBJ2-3,ASSQDRLAGSDTQY
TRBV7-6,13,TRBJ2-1,ASSFRVTGYNEQF
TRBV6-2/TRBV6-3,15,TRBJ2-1,ASSYSGLAGGINEQF
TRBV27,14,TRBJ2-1,ASSLWGTGPYNEQF
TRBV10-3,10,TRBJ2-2,AISIKTGELF
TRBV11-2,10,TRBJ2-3,ASSSSRTTQY
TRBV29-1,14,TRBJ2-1,SVESLSGSSYNEQF
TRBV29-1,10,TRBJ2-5,SGWTGKETQY
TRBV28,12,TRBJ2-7,ASSEAGLLYEQY
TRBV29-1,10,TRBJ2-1,SVDPTLSEQF
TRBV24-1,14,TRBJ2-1,ATSDQTSGYYNEQF
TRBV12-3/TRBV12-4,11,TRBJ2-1,ATSSGANNEQF
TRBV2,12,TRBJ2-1,ASGPGTLYNEQF
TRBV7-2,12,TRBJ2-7,ASSLYRTTYEQY
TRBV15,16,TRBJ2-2,ATSPVIGLGVNTGELF
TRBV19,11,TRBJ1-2,ASSDGTGNGYT
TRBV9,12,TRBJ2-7,ASSVAGDPYEQY
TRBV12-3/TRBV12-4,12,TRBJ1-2,ASSFRKANYGYT
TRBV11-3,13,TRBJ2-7,ASSQGTGPSYEQY
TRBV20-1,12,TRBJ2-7,SAYFTGIGYEQY
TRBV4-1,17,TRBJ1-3,ASSQNTDRTTLRGNTIY
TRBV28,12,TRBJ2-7,ASPGDEPPYEQY
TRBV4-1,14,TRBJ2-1,ASSWGGSGPYNEQF
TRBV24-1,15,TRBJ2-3,ATSDSRLAGAVDTQY
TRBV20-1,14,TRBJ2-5,SAPGLSGGFQETQY
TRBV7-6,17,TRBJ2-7,ASSLALWEEGASSYEQY
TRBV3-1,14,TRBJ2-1,ASSPDTIAPYNEQF
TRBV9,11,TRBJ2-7,ASVARGPYEQY
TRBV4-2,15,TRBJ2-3,ASSQIPGLAGPDTQY
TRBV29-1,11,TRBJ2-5,SVGQVLGETQY
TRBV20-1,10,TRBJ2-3,SAFGTGDTQY